This T cell receptor (beta chain) appears in the sequencing data of a study of T cell clones after liver transplantation. The overall study: Graft-donor-reactive sequences were compared with third-party-reactive TCRbeta sequences from pre-transplant mixed lymphocyte reactions. Tolerance: complete withdrawal held at least one year, liver enzymes staying within twice normal. Timepoints were pre-transplant, pre-withdrawal, and after withdrawal was completed or failed. Study observations and caveats: Small, mixed patient groups and varying post-transplant times limit these conclusions.

Trimming took 3 bases from V and 1 from J, leaving 6 bases between them. This CDR3 region has 14 residues. From germline, CDR1 is LNHDA and CDR2 SQIVND (reference sequence). To note about this clone: Its antigen is unknown. In the same sample, other DNA sequences code for this CDR3.

Profiling relied on immunoSEQ multiplex PCR, and the TCRdb table lists in-frame clones only, not all of them. The sample lists roughly 97,000 clones, around 86% occurring once. This receptor was taken from a human donor who received a liver transplant. The sample was CD4+ T cells from blood, taken before liver transplant. The chain links TRBV19 to TRBJ2-2; D gene uncertain. This CDR3 is CASSIGRNTGELFF. DNA for the CDR3: TGTGCCAGTAGTATCGGACGGAACACCGGGGAGCTGTTTTTT.